What follows describes a single TCR beta chain. Its antigen has not been determined. One base away there is no much larger clone; base qualities are not given. The record originates from a study of beta chain features in type 1 diabetes (dated by TCRdb to the late 2010s). Regarding the complete study: No differences in mean age, gender distribution, total cell number or subset yield were found between patients and healthy donors. Across all samples, some 100,000,000 sorted cells were examined, and cell number per subset correlated strongly with RNA yield. In the study, recently diagnosed type 1 diabetes patients and matched healthy donors were compared on the TCRB repertoires of their sorted circulating CD4+ T cell subsets. Whereas all 30 or so donors provided naive and central memory subsets, regulatory and stem cell-like memory subsets were isolated from just 8 patients and roughly eight healthy donors. The paper's findings and limits, for the study overall: Naive, central memory and regulatory TCRB repertoires appeared to be more similar among patients than among healthy donors. Patients with type 1 diabetes made fewer insertions and deleted more nucleotides at VDJ recombination sites, implying thymic rearrangement abnormalities. Shorter templates might have been favored by PCR, but patient and control samples were amplified and corrected together, so both groups would have been affected equally by any skew. Only small numbers of individuals were included in the HLA sub-analyses, which left unresolved whether HLA type had any influence on TCRB rearrangement. Because cDNA was sequenced instead of genomic DNA, activated cells with high expression could be over-represented, although the groups did not differ in activation or CD3 levels. A moderate but significant shortening of TCRB CDR3 length was observed in type 1 diabetes patients in all four CD4+ subsets.

From each donor, a single peripheral blood sample of about 110 mL on average was drawn into heparinised tubes. A BD FACSAria II was used to sort naive, central memory, regulatory and stem cell-like memory CD4+ T cells with a panel that included CD45RO, CCR7, CD25, CD127, CD95 and CD27. All sorted populations exceeded 98% purity. PBMCs were isolated right away by Lymphoprep density gradient centrifugation and were stained directly, without culture. Samples were stained and sorted in pairs, with one healthy donor and one patient per experiment, so that batch effects were minimized. The entire amount of isolated RNA was reverse transcribed using the High Capacity cDNA Reverse Transcription Kit, so the sequenced TCRB transcripts were expressed ones. Deep immunoSEQ sequencing was performed on naive, central memory and regulatory T cell samples, with an average of approximately 4 million total reads per sample. Sorted cells were lysed in RLT buffer, and RNA was extracted using DNase-treated RNeasy Micro or Mini kits according to cell number. Each cell subset was processed on its own to prevent cross-contamination, while patient and healthy donor samples were processed together. TCRB sequences were amplified from cDNA with the immunoSEQ multiplex PCR, producing 87-bp fragments spanning the CDR3 region. The amplicons were sequenced using the Illumina HiSeq platform. In the authors' own workflow: PCR bias was computationally corrected using synthetic template baselines, reads within Hamming distance 2 were collapsed, and singletons that could not be merged were discarded. Reads were aligned against IMGT so that V, D and J genes, CDR3 length and insertions or deletions at six rearrangement sites could be assigned. Within each subset, clonotype counts were normalized to sorted cell number, after which true diversity and Gini coefficients were computed with the tcR R package. The overlap coefficient, calculated on TCRB nucleotide sequences, was used to measure repertoire sharing. Out-of-frame TCRB sequences from naive cells were analyzed to stand in for the pre-selection repertoire. As stored in TCRdb, this immuneACCESS dataset retains in-frame rearrangements with V and J assigned. A fraction of the clones does not appear; measured against another copy, unresolved V genes explain less than half of the discrepancy, and the remainder lacks a known reason. D and trimming were read from the DNA, whereas the V and J calls and clone size are those reported in that table. The sample records a few hundred thousand clones, roughly 12% of which are singletons. The ten largest account for about 0.018% of the sample.

Source material: naive CD4+ T cells from blood. The cell subset or site tag for this specimen amounts to: true naive CD4+ T cells. This clonotype was sampled from a young man in good health.

For the CDR3, the sequence is CASSDRRRGEAFF. The nucleotide sequence is given as TGTGCCAGCAGTGATCGACGGAGAGGGGAAGCTTTCTTT. The sequence links TRBV2 to TRBJ1-1; the D gene is unclear. Inclusive of the bounding cysteine and phenylalanine, the CDR3 is 13 residues long. Only CDR3 DNA is held: 39 bases, read in frame from base 1. The germline V gene supplies CDR1 SNHLY and CDR2 FYNNEI. V is cut by 3 bases and J by 8 bases, and the space between the germline ends is 13 bases.